A selection of T cell receptor beta chains follows, all from one sample in a study of blood T cells in healthy people across ages. TCRdb re-derived calls from the 5' RACE reads in MiXCR, one entry per CDR3 protein. The sample contains fewer than 800,000 distinct CDR3 sequences, roughly 20% of which appear only once. Sample: blood. These receptors came from a man in his 70s in good health. Both conserved end residues are part of each CDR3. For some rows the clone size is stated as once, few or many, or as a class when expanded; others skip it.

j_call clone_size v_call cdr3_aa
TRBJ2-1 - TRBV25-1 CAISRGGSSYNEQFF
TRBJ2-3 - TRBV4-1 CASSQGASLSTQYF
TRBJ2-7 few TRBV10-2 CASSGQTRTPYEQYF
TRBJ1-1 - TRBV5-1 CASSSRQGEANTEAFF
TRBJ1-1 few TRBV27 CASSLQHRGNTEAFF
TRBJ2-1 - TRBV7-9 CASSPLTEQFF
TRBJ2-7 - TRBV29-1 CSVYSGRAGHEQYF
TRBJ2-4 few TRBV20-1 CSGLAGGPQYF
TRBJ2-3 - TRBV5-1 CASSTAGTGTDTQYF
TRBJ2-5 - TRBV18 CASSPQLRGSLAQETQYF
TRBJ2-4 few TRBV9 CASSAGLAGGREHQYF
TRBJ2-3 few TRBV28 CASSLTTSGSTTDTQYF
TRBJ1-4 - TRBV4-1 CASGQFPAQNEKLFF
TRBJ2-5 - TRBV10-3 CAISAAQMETQYF
- many TRBV6-2/TRBV6-3 CASSRPGTSGNEQFF
- - TRBV14 CASSQAGAGPTYEQYF
TRBJ2-5 - TRBV2 CASSEVRGETQYF
TRBJ2-5 - TRBV7-9 CASSSSRQGQETQYF
TRBJ2-7 - TRBV19 CASSISGTSTYEQYF
TRBJ2-4 - TRBV9 CASSVDGGQGMIAKNIQYF
- few TRBV27 CASSSPPSYEQYF
- - TRBV5-1 CASRFSTSGIYEQYF
TRBJ2-7 - TRBV20-1 CSARDSSRGTTSYEQYF
TRBJ2-5 few TRBV7-6 CASSYGTVQETQYF
TRBJ2-1 few TRBV4-1 CASSQGIYNEQFF
TRBJ2-3 few TRBV5-1 CASSSPAGASTDTQYF
TRBJ2-7 - TRBV9 CASSVDRGGYEQYF
TRBJ1-5 - TRBV6-5 CASSRQGFQPQHF
TRBJ2-4 few TRBV7-2 CASSLGLAGGNIQYF
TRBJ2-5 - TRBV4-2 CASSQAVQETQYF
TRBJ2-1 - TRBV11-2 CASSLMGTQYNEQFF
TRBJ2-5 few TRBV6-6 CASSSRQGYQETQCF
TRBJ2-3 - TRBV7-2 CASSWRLAGGDTQYF
TRBJ2-3 - TRBV2 CASSWTGDTDTQYF
TRBJ1-2 - TRBV5-1 CASSLDWTDPNYGYTF
TRBJ2-7 few TRBV28 CASSSMDPYEQYF
- - TRBV29-1 CSVTSSYEQFF
TRBJ1-4 few TRBV19 CASSLQGPQPNEKLFF
TRBJ1-2 few TRBV5-1 CASSLEDRDPYGYTF
TRBJ1-5 few TRBV4-3 CASSQVWGSDQPQHF
- few TRBV5-1 CASSWGALAGGRADEQFF
TRBJ2-5 few TRBV10-3 CATGDHTQETQYF
TRBJ2-5 - TRBV20-1 CSARSHGRGLETQYF
TRBJ1-1 - TRBV7-3 CASSQTKNTEAFF
TRBJ2-5 many TRBV10-3 CAISDSMEETQYF
TRBJ2-2 - TRBV2 CASSDFGGLAGERFRELFF